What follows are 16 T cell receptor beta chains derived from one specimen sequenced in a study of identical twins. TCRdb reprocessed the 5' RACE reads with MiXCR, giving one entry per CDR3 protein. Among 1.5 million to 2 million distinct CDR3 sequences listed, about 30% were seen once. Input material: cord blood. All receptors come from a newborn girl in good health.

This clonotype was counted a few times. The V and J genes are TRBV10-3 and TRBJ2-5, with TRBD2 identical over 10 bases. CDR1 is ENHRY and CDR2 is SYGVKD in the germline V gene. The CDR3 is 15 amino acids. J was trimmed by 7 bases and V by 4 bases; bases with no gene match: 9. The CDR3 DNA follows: TGTGCCATCAGTGGAACTAGCGGGGACGTTGGGACCCAGTACTTC. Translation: CAISGTSGDVGTQYF.

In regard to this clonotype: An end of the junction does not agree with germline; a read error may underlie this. CDR3 residues: CAGSEAAIRADTQYF. The CDR3 nucleotides read TGTGCCGGCAGTGAAGCCGCGATCAGGGCAGATACGCAGTATTTT. The chain links TRBV6-1 to TRBJ2-3; tentatively, D is TRBD1 (5 bases). The CDR3 length is 15 residues. CDR1 is MNHNS and CDR2 is SASEGT in the germline V gene.

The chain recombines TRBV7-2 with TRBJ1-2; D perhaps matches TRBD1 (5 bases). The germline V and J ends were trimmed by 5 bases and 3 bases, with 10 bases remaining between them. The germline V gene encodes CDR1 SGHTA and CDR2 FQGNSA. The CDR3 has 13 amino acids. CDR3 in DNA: TGTGCCAGCAGCAAACCGGGACACTATGGCTACACCTTC. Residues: CASSKPGHYGYTF.

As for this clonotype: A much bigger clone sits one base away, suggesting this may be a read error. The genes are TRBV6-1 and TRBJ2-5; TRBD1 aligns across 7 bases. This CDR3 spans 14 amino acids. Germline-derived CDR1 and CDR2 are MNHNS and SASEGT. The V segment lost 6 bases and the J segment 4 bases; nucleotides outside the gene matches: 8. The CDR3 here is CASRITGARETQYF. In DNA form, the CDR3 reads TGTGCCAGCAGAATTACAGGGGCTCGAGAGACCCAGTACTTC.

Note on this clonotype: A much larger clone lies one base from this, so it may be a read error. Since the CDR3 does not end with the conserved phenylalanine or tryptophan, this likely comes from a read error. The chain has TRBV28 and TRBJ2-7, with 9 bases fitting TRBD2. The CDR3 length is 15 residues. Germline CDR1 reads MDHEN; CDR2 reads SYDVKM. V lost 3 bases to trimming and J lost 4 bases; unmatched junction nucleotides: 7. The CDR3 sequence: CASSFASGKEYEQYL. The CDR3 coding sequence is TGTGCCAGCAGTTTTGCTAGCGGGAAAGAGTACGAGCAGTACCTC.

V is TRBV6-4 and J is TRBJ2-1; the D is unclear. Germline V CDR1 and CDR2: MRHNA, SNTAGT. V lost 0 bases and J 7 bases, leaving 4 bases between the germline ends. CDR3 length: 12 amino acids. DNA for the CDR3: TGTGCCAGCAGTGACTCGGGGAATGAGCAGTTCTTC. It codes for CASSDSGNEQFF.

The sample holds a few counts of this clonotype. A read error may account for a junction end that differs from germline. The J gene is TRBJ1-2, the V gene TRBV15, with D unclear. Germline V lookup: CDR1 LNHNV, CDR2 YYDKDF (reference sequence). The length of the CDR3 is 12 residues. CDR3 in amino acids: CATRRANYGYTF. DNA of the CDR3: TGTGCCACCAGAAGAGCTAACTATGGCTACACCTTC.

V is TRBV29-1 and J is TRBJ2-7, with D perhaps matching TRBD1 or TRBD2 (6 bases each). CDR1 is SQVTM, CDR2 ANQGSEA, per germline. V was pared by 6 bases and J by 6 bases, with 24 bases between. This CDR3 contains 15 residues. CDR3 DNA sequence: TGCAGCGTCCAAAAGACACTAGAGGGGGGATCCGAGCAGTACTTC. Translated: CSVQKTLEGGSEQYF.

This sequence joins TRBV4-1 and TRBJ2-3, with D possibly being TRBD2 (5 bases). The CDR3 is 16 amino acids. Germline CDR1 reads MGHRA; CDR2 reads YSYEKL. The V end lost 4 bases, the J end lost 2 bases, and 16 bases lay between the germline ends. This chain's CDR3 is CASSPELVSTTDTQYF. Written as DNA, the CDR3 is TGCGCCAGCAGCCCAGAACTAGTATCCACCACAGATACGCAGTATTTT.

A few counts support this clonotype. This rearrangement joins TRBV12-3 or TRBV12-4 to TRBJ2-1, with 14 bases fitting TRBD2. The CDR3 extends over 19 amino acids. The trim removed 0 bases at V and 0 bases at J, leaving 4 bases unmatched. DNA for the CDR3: TGTGCCAGCAGTTTAGCGACTAGCGGGGGGGTGAGCTCCTACAATGAGCAGTTCTTC. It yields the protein CASSLATSGGVSSYNEQFF.

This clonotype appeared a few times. The CDR3 DNA follows: TGCAGTGGGGACTCCCTGCTTCCACTGACCCAGTACTTC. This codes for CSGDSLLPLTQYF. The V and J genes are TRBV20-1 and TRBJ2-7, with D possibly matching TRBD2 (6 bases). The end of the DNA is better explained by TRBJ2-5, so the J call may be wrong. CDR1 and CDR2 from the germline V gene are DFQATT and SNEGSKA (reference sequence). The CDR3 totals 13 residues.

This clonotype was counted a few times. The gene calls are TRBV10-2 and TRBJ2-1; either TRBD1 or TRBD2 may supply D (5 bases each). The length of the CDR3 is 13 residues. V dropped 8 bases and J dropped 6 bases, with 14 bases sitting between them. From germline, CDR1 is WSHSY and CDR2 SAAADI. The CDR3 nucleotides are TGCGCCAGCCGGGGACCTCAATTCAATGAGCAGTTCTTC. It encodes CASRGPQFNEQFF.

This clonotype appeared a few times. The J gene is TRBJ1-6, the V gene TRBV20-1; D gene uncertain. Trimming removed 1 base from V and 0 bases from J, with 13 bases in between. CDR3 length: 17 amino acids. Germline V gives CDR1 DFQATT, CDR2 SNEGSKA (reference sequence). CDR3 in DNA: TGCAGTGCTAGAGGACGGCCGACGAGCTCCTATAATTCACCCCTCCACTTT. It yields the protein CSARGRPTSSYNSPLHF.

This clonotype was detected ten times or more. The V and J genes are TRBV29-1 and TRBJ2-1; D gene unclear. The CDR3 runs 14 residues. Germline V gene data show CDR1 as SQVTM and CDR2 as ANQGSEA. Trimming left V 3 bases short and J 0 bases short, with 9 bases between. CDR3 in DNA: TGCAGCGTTGAGGGGTGGGACTCCTACAATGAGCAGTTCTTC. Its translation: CSVEGWDSYNEQFF.

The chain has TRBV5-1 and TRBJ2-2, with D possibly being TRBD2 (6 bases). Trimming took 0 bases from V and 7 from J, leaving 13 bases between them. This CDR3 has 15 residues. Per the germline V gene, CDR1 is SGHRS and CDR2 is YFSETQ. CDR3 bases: TGCGCCAGCAGCTTGGTCGGGACTCCGGGCGGGGAGCTGTTTTTT. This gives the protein CASSLVGTPGGELFF.

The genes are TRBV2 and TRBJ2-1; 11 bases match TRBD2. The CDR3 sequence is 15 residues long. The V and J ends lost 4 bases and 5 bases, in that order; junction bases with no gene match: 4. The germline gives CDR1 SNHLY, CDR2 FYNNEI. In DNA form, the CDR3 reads TGTGCCAGCAGTGTTAGCGGGAGGGCCCACAATGAGCAGTTCTTC. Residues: CASSVSGRAHNEQFF.